The 9 T cell receptor beta chains below were found in one sample sequenced in a study of CD8+ T cells in alopecia areata. Extracted RNA was reverse transcribed, and the resulting cDNA served as sequencing template. Method: immunoSEQ multiplex PCR; TCRdb's copy keeps in-frame clones and lacks some. Among around 60,000 clones listed, around 42% were seen once. Treatment described: oral pan-JAK inhibitor, 5-10 mg twice daily. This specimen was CD8+ T cells sorted from blood, taken between weeks 36 and 40, from a patient treated with tofacitinib. The receptors shown here come from a human donor with alopecia areata.

V and J are TRBV30 and TRBJ2-1; weak D call: TRBD2 (5 bases). In germline, CDR1 is GTSNPN, CDR2 SVGIG (reference sequence). Trimming removed 0 bases at V and 9 bases at J, with 12 bases between. CDR3 length: 13 amino acids. The CDR3 spells CAWSVLGIFEQFF. As DNA, the CDR3 is TGTGCCTGGAGTGTACTAGGAATATTTGAGCAGTTCTTC. Complete variable domain (other parts from reference TRBV30 and TRBJ2-1): SQTIHQWPATLVQPVGSPLSLECTVEGTSNPNLYWYRQAAGRGLQLLFYSVGIGQISSEVPQNLSASRPQDRQFILSSKKLLLSDSGFYLCAWSVLGIFEQFFGPGTRLTVL.

The rearrangement joins TRBV7-9 to TRBJ1-1; D might be TRBD1 (5 bases). The CDR3 contains 15 residues. The ends were cut back, 5 bases at V and 1 base at J, with 14 bases in the middle. The germline CDR1 and CDR2 sequences are SEHNR and FQNEAQ (reference sequence). CDR3 amino acids: CASSIPDRTNTEAFF. CDR3 in DNA: TGTGCCAGCAGCATACCTGACAGAACGAACACTGAAGCTTTCTTT.

This chain uses TRBV5-4 with TRBJ1-2, with D possibly matching TRBD1 (5 bases). Germline loops: CDR1 SGHNT, CDR2 YYREEE (reference sequence). The CDR3 runs to 12 residues. Trimming pared 2 bases from V and 8 bases from J, leaving 10 bases between. CDR3 sequence: CASSFGGNGYTF. The CDR3 region has the DNA TGTGCCAGCAGCTTTGGGGGGAACGGCTACACCTTC.

V gene TRBV6-5 combines with J gene TRBJ2-1; D gene unclear. In germline, CDR1 is MNHEY, CDR2 SVGAGI. V was cut by 6 bases and J by 7 bases, with 19 bases left in between. This CDR3 has 15 amino acids. The chain's CDR3 is CASRTGTGRHNEQFF. Here the CDR3 DNA reads TGTGCCAGCAGGACCGGAACTGGCAGACATAATGAGCAGTTCTTC.

This clone was detected only a few times. This rearrangement joins TRBV9 to TRBJ1-5; no reliable D call. Trimming left V 3 bases short and J 5 bases short, with 12 bases between. The length of the CDR3 is 14 residues. CDR1 SGDLS and CDR2 YYNGEE come from the germline V gene. DNA of the CDR3: TGTGCCAGCAGCGACGCGGACGGCTATCAGCCCCAGCATTTT. This encodes CASSDADGYQPQHF. Combining the CDR3 with reference TRBV9 and TRBJ1-5 gives the whole variable domain DSGVTQTPKHLITATGQRVTLRCSPRSGDLSVYWYQQSLDQGLQFLIQYYNGEERAKGNILERFSAQQFPDLHSELNLSSLELGDSALYFCASSDADGYQPQHFGDGTRLSIL.

This chain uses TRBV4-3 with TRBJ1-1; D not resolved. Trimming took 0 bases from V and 1 from J, leaving 9 bases between them. CDR3 length: 15 amino acids. Germline values: CDR1 LGHNA, CDR2 YSLEER. This CDR3 is CASSQDRWGNTEAFF. CDR3 in DNA: TGCGCCAGCAGCCAAGATCGGTGGGGGAACACTGAAGCTTTCTTT.

This clone occurred a few times. This chain uses TRBV11-2 with TRBJ2-7, with TRBD2 matching over 7 bases. This CDR3 spans 13 amino acids. The V gene end was trimmed by 5 bases and the J gene end by 4 bases; junction bases not matched to a gene: 5. The germline CDR1 and CDR2 sequences are SGHAT and FQNNGV. The CDR3 sequence is CASSPGLIYEQYF. DNA for the CDR3: TGTGCCAGCAGCCCGGGACTAATTTACGAGCAGTACTTC.

The CDR3 protein is CASSEGRLEAYEQYF. In DNA, the CDR3 is TGTGCCAGCAGTGAAGGCAGGTTGGAGGCCTACGAGCAGTACTTC. V and J are TRBV2 and TRBJ2-7; D might be TRBD2 (5 bases). Germline V gene lookup returns CDR1 SNHLY and CDR2 FYNNEI. The CDR3 extends over 15 amino acids. Trimming cost V 1 base and J 2 bases, with 12 bases left between them.

The chain carries TRBV18 and TRBJ2-2; 10 bases agree with TRBD2. V was pared by 3 bases and J by 3 bases, with 7 bases of the junction left unmatched. Germline CDR1 and CDR2: KGHSH and LQKENI. This CDR3 is 17 amino acids long. The CDR3 loop reads CASSPTPSGSDTGELFF. CDR3 DNA sequence: TGTGCCAGCTCACCTACTCCTAGCGGGAGCGACACCGGGGAGCTGTTTTTT.